These 17 T cell receptor beta chains originate from one sample sequenced in a study of blood T cell repertoires in COVID-19. Assay used: immunoSEQ multiplex PCR; TCRdb lists only in-frame clones, some missing. The sample lists over 70,000 clones; about 80% were seen once. Sequenced: peripheral blood. These receptors came from a man between 65 and 85 years old who had recovered from COVID-19.

The gene calls are TRBV6-1 and TRBJ2-2; D remains unclear. Germline CDR1 and CDR2: MNHNS and SASEGT. V lost 2 bases and J lost 0, with 10 bases in between. The CDR3 has 16 residues. The chain's CDR3 is CASSEFGVANTGELFF. The CDR3 coding sequence is TGTGCCAGCAGTGAATTTGGAGTCGCGAACACCGGGGAGCTGTTTTTT.

This chain joins TRBV7-3 and TRBJ2-2, with TRBD2 matching over 8 bases. Germline loops: CDR1 SGHTA, CDR2 FQGTGA. Losses at the gene ends were 1 base for V and 6 bases for J; bases not matched to a gene: 13. The CDR3 contains 18 residues. Here the CDR3 DNA reads TGTGCCAGCAGCTTAAATGGTCGGGGACTAGATTCAGCCGGGGAGCTGTTTTTT. Amino acids: CASSLNGRGLDSAGELFF. The full variable domain, completed using reference TRBV7-3 and TRBJ2-2, is GAGVSQTPSNKVTEKGKYVELRCDPISGHTALYWYRQSLGQGPEFLIYFQGTGAADDSGLPNDRFFAVRPEGSVSTLKIQRTERGDSAVYLCASSLNGRGLDSAGELFFGEGSRLTVL.

The genes are TRBV6-6 and TRBJ1-4, with D tentatively TRBD1 (6 bases). Germline assignment: CDR1 MNHNY and CDR2 SVGAGI (reference sequence). This CDR3 is built from 15 residues. Trimming removed 7 bases from V and 5 bases from J, with 17 bases in between. The CDR3 DNA reads TGTGCCAGCACCAGCCCGGAAGGGGGAAATGAAAAACTGTTTTTT. Residues: CASTSPEGGNEKLFF.

This clone appeared once. The chain combines TRBV19 with TRBJ2-5, with 8 bases lining up with TRBD1. The trim removed 0 bases at V and 1 base at J, leaving 7 bases unmatched. Per germline, CDR1 LNHDA and CDR2 SQIVND (reference sequence). CDR3 size: 17 residues. CDR3 nucleotide sequence: TGTGCCAGTAGTATAGATCCCGGGACAGGAAGCCAAGAGACCCAGTACTTC. It codes for CASSIDPGTGSQETQYF. Full variable domain (remainder filled in from reference TRBV19 and TRBJ2-5): DGGITQSPKYLFRKEGQNVTLSCEQNLNHDAMYWYRQDPGQGLRLIYYSQIVNDFQKGDIAEGYSVSREKKESFPLTVTSAQKNPTAFYLCASSIDPGTGSQETQYFGPGTRLLVL.

V is TRBV3-1 (or the pseudogene TRBV3-2) and J is TRBJ2-1; 9 bases map to TRBD1. The CDR3 is 16 amino acids. Germline V gives CDR1 LGHDT, CDR2 YNNKEL (reference sequence). V was pared by 1 base and J by 5 bases, with 6 bases of the junction left unmatched. CDR3 DNA: TGTGCCAGCAGCCAAGGCCCGGGACAGGGAGACAATGAGCAGTTCTTC. It is translated as CASSQGPGQGDNEQFF.

The J gene is TRBJ1-2, the V gene TRBV6-2 or TRBV6-3; D remains ambiguous. This CDR3 has 12 amino acids. V was pared by 2 bases and J by 4 bases, with 5 bases between. CDR1 and CDR2 (germline): MNHEY, SVGEGT. CDR3 in amino acids: CASSYTSYGYTF. CDR3 in DNA: TGTGCCAGCAGTTACACCAGCTATGGCTACACCTTC.

The chain has TRBV3-1 (or the pseudogene TRBV3-2) and TRBJ1-1; 9 bases are shared with TRBD1. Germline values: CDR1 LGHDT, CDR2 YNNKEL (reference sequence). The V and J ends lost 3 bases and 5 bases, in that order; junction bases with no gene match: 7. The CDR3 sequence is 15 residues long. CDR3 sequence (DNA): TGTGCCAGCAGCCAGGGACAGGGTATCGTAACTGAAGCTTTCTTT. Its protein product is CASSQGQGIVTEAFF.

V is TRBV7-3 and J is TRBJ2-5, with D perhaps TRBD1 (5 bases). The CDR3 totals 15 residues. With 0 bases removed from V and 5 bases from J, the gap between germline ends came to 13 bases. Germline lookup yields CDR1 SGHTA and CDR2 FQGTGA. CDR3: CASSLTGRGWETQYF. CDR3 bases: TGTGCCAGCAGCTTAACGGGAAGGGGCTGGGAGACCCAGTACTTC. The full variable domain, in which reference TRBV7-3 and TRBJ2-5 provide the parts outside the CDR3, is GAGVSQTPSNKVTEKGKYVELRCDPISGHTALYWYRQSLGQGPEFLIYFQGTGAADDSGLPNDRFFAVRPEGSVSTLKIQRTERGDSAVYLCASSLTGRGWETQYFGPGTRLLVL.

This chain uses TRBV18 with TRBJ2-7, with TRBD1 identical over 9 bases. The CDR3 runs to 20 residues. With 0 bases clipped from V and 4 bases from J, the junction kept 19 bases outside the gene matches. CDR1 and CDR2 (germline): KGHSH, LQKENI. Written as DNA, the CDR3 is TGTGCCAGCTCACCACCACGAATTAAATCCGGGACAGGGATAGGTTACGAGCAGTACTTC. This sequence encodes CASSPPRIKSGTGIGYEQYF. Together with reference TRBV18 and TRBJ2-7, the CDR3 gives the full variable domain: NAGVMQNPRHLVRRRGQEARLRCSPMKGHSHVYWYRQLPEEGLKFMVYLQKENIIDESGMPKERFSAEFPKEGPSILRIQQVVRGDSAAYFCASSPPRIKSGTGIGYEQYFGPGTRLTVT.

This chain connects TRBV5-5 to TRBJ2-7; 10 bases align to TRBD1. The J segment lost 2 bases and the V segment lost 0 bases, leaving 11 bases of the junction unmatched. This CDR3 has 18 amino acids. Germline V gives CDR1 SGHKS, CDR2 YYEKEE (reference sequence). As DNA, the CDR3 is TGTGCCAGCAGCTTGGTCGCGACAGGGGGCGACCTAACCTACGAGCAGTACTTC. It is translated as CASSLVATGGDLTYEQYF.

In this sample, this clone turned up a few times. The chain has TRBV9 and TRBJ2-2; 11 bases are a match to TRBD1. J gave up 7 bases and V 4 bases, and 15 bases lay outside the gene matches. The CDR3 runs to 18 residues. The germline V gene has CDR1 SGDLS and CDR2 YYNGEE. The CDR3, as DNA: TGTGCCAGCAGCCTCCCGGGTCTTGGACAGGGGGCGATCGGGGAGCTGTTTTTT. The encoded protein is CASSLPGLGQGAIGELFF.

The chain employs TRBV4-1 and TRBJ2-2; D perhaps matches TRBD1 (6 bases). The CDR3 runs 17 residues. V lost 3 bases, J lost 2 bases, and 16 bases lay in between. Per the germline V gene, CDR1 is MGHRA and CDR2 is YSYEKL. For the CDR3, the DNA is TGCGCCAGCAGCCAGTCGGTAACAGGGTCCAACACCGGGGAGCTGTTTTTT. Amino acid sequence: CASSQSVTGSNTGELFF.

V gene TRBV27 combines with J gene TRBJ1-2, with 7 bases lining up with TRBD1. This CDR3 spans 14 amino acids. After removal of 2 bases from V and 4 bases from J, the junction contained 4 bases not matched to a gene. CDR1 and CDR2 (germline): MNHEY, SMNVEV (reference sequence). CDR3 sequence reads: CASSLRDSGYGYTF. As DNA, the CDR3 is TGTGCCAGCAGTTTAAGGGACAGCGGCTATGGCTACACCTTC.

The chain links TRBV12-3 or TRBV12-4 to TRBJ1-2, with D maybe TRBD1 (6 bases). Trimming took 5 bases from V and 4 from J, leaving 8 bases between them. The CDR3 totals 12 residues. This CDR3 is CASSTGFYGYTF. The CDR3 bases are TGTGCCAGCAGTACAGGGTTCTATGGCTACACCTTC.

This chain joins TRBV9 and TRBJ2-1; TRBD2 matches 12 bases. CDR3 length: 15 residues. After removal of 4 bases from V and 7 bases from J, the junction contained 6 bases not matched to a gene. Germline loops: CDR1 SGDLS, CDR2 YYNGEE. The CDR3 loop is CASSSGLAGLNEQFF. The CDR3 DNA sequence: TGTGCCAGCAGCTCTGGACTAGCGGGATTGAATGAGCAGTTCTTC.

The chain has TRBV18 and TRBJ2-2; no reliable D call. V was shortened by 5 bases and J by 6 bases, with 7 bases between the two germline ends. The germline V gene encodes CDR1 KGHSH and CDR2 LQKENI. The CDR3 has 12 residues. The CDR3 sequence is CASSVYAGELFF. CDR3 in DNA: TGTGCCAGCTCAGTCTATGCCGGGGAGCTGTTTTTT.

CDR3 nucleotide sequence: TGCGCCAGCAGCGCGGGACAGGTCAACACTGAAGCTTTCTTT. Its translation is CASSAGQVNTEAFF. The chain has TRBV5-1 and TRBJ1-1, with TRBD1 matching 8 bases. Trimming removed 4 bases from V and 2 bases from J; junction bases left unmatched: 4. CDR3 length: 14 residues. The germline V gene encodes CDR1 SGHRS and CDR2 YFSETQ.